This T cell receptor (beta chain) came from a study of beta chain features in type 1 diabetes. CDR1 SGHVS and CDR2 FNYEAQ come from the germline V gene. This CDR3 has 16 amino acids. V dropped 5 bases and J dropped 10; count of bases not matched to a gene: 12. The isolated RNA, all of it, was reverse transcribed, so expressed TCRB transcripts were what got sequenced. Sequenced by immunoSEQ multiplex PCR; TCRdb stores in-frame clones only, minus some. The sample has about 130,000 clones, about 10% seen once. This clone has just a few counts. The receptor comes from a young man in good health. Sequenced material: central memory CD4+ T cells from blood. J is TRBJ2-1 and V is TRBV7-6, with TRBD2 matching 12 bases. The CDR3 loop reads CASSQRTSGVTGEQFF. CDR3 DNA: TGTGCCAGCAGCCAAAGGACTAGCGGGGTTACAGGAGAGCAGTTCTTC.